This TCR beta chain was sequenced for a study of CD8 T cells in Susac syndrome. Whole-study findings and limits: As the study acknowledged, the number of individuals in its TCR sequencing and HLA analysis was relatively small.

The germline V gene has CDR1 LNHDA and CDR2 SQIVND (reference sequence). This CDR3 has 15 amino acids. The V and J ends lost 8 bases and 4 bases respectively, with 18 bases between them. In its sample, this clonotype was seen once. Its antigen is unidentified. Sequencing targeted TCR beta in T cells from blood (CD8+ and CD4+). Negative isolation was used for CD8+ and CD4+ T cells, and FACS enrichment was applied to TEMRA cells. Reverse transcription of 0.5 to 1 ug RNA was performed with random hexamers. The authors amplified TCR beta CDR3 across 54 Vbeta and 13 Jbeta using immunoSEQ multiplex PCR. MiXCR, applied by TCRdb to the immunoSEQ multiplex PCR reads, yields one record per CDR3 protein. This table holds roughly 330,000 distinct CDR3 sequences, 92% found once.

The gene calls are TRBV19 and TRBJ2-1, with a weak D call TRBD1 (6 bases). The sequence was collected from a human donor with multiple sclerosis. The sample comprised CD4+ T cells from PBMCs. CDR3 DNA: TGTGCCAGTGCCATCACAGGGCGAGGGTACAATGAGCAGTTCTTC. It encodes CASAITGRGYNEQFF.